Below, 3 T cell receptor beta chains from the same sample are listed, as sequenced in a study of tumor-infiltrating lymphocytes in primary liver carcinoma. Between roughly 20 and 31 mg of unsorted bulk tissue served as the source from which RNA and DNA were co-extracted. Starting from approximately 0.45 ug of total RNA, TCR beta cDNA was produced with a primer in the constant region. Three rounds of nested multiplex PCR with slightly modified ARM-PCR produced TCR beta libraries. Researchers ran the first two PCR rounds for ten to eleven cycles each with TRBV1-TRBV30 forward primers and a C-beta reverse primer. TCRdb re-analysed the multiplex PCR reads in MiXCR, keeping a single row per CDR3 protein. This table holds some 110,000 distinct CDR3 sequences, 64% found once. The sequenced sample was liver tumor tissue from sampling region 3. Subset noted: tumor region T3, left-lateral pole. Receptor source: a woman between 55 and 75 years old with primary liver carcinoma and hepatitis B virus infection.

About this clonotype: A read error may explain this, as a much larger clone is one base away. V is TRBV11-2 and J is TRBJ1-3, with TRBD1 matching 9 bases. The germline V gene has CDR1 SGHAT and CDR2 FQNNGV. The CDR3 covers 18 residues. CDR3 protein: CASGQEGGRQGGRNTIYF. The CDR3 bases are TGCGCCAGCGGCCAAGAAGGGGGTCGACAGGGGGGGAGGAACACCATATATTTT.

This clonotype was detected ten times or more. J is TRBJ2-1 and V is TRBV5-5; the D is unclear. This CDR3 comprises 17 residues. V dropped 3 bases and J dropped 8 bases, with 24 bases sitting between them. Germline CDR1 SGHKS, CDR2 YYEKEE (reference sequence). This CDR3 reads CASSSLLRSGYMYEQFF. The CDR3 region has the DNA TGTGCCAGCAGCTCCCTACTACGATCGGGTTATATGTATGAGCAGTTCTTC.

This sequence joins TRBV11-1 and TRBJ2-4; D could derive from TRBD1 or TRBD2 (5 bases each). With 3 bases removed from V and 2 bases from J, the gap between germline ends came to 17 bases. In germline, CDR1 is SGHAT, CDR2 FQDESV (reference sequence). CDR3 length equals 17 residues. The CDR3 is CASSFPGTSETKNIQYF. Written as DNA, the CDR3 is TGTGCCAGCAGCTTTCCCGGGACCAGCGAGACCAAAAACATTCAGTACTTC.